Each of the 18 T cell receptor beta chains below was sequenced from the same sample in a study of T cell responses to AZD1222 COVID-19 vaccine. Profiling relied on immunoSEQ multiplex PCR, and the TCRdb table lists in-frame clones only, not all of them. Of approximately 120,000 clones in the sample, around 90% are singletons; the top ten hold 25% to 30%. The sequences come from peripheral blood, collected on day 0 of AZD1222 vaccination. Receptors were obtained from an adult in good health.

This chain uses TRBV7-6 with TRBJ1-4, with 7 bases that match TRBD1. V dropped 5 bases and J dropped 3; count of bases not matched to a gene: 6. The CDR3 extends over 15 amino acids. Germline V CDR1 and CDR2: SGHVS, FNYEAQ. For the CDR3, the DNA is TGTGCCAGCAGCCTCGGACAGGCTTCTAATGAAAAACTGTTTTTT. It is translated as CASSLGQASNEKLFF.

The chain employs TRBV19 and TRBJ2-3; D not certain. CDR1 is LNHDA and CDR2 is SQIVND in the germline V gene (reference sequence). This CDR3 has 13 amino acids. V gave up 0 bases and J gave up 1 base, with 2 bases separating them. This CDR3 is CASSIDGTDTQYF. CDR3 nucleotide sequence: TGTGCCAGTAGTATAGATGGCACAGATACGCAGTATTTT.

CDR3 sequence (DNA): TGTGCCAGCAGCCGGACTAGCGGCCACAATGAGCAGTTCTTC. Protein: CASSRTSGHNEQFF. The chain links TRBV6-5 to TRBJ2-1; 10 bases map to TRBD2. The V gene's germline CDR1 is MNHEY and CDR2 SVGAGI. Germline trimming cut 6 bases from V and 5 bases from J; bases unmatched to any gene: 4. This CDR3 comprises 14 residues.

J is TRBJ2-5 and V is TRBV10-3; 12 bases agree with TRBD2. The germline CDR1 and CDR2 sequences are ENHRY and SYGVKD. There are 15 residues in the CDR3. J lost 4 bases, V lost 5 bases, and 5 bases had no gene match. For the CDR3, the DNA is TGTGCCATCAGTTCTAGCGGGGGGGCCCTAGAGACCCAGTACTTC. It is translated as CAISSSGGALETQYF.

The chain is built from TRBV7-2 and TRBJ2-3; 8 nucleotides agree with TRBD2. The CDR3 contains 17 residues. CDR1 is SGHTA, CDR2 FQGNSA, per germline. V shed 2 bases, J shed 3 bases, and the junction held 10 bases outside the gene matches. The DNA of the CDR3 is TGTGCCAGCAGCTTAATGCCGCGACTAGCGTCGACAGATACGCAGTATTTT. Its translation: CASSLMPRLASTDTQYF.

The chain joins TRBV19 to TRBJ2-1; 7 positions match TRBD1. The CDR3 consists of 13 residues. Trimming at V came to 10 bases and at J to 6 bases, leaving 9 bases not matched to a gene. Germline CDR1 LNHDA, CDR2 SQIVND (reference sequence). Here the CDR3 reads CATGDRAGNEQFF. CDR3 DNA sequence: TGTGCCACCGGCGACAGGGCGGGCAATGAGCAGTTCTTC.

The chain links TRBV3-1 (or the pseudogene TRBV3-2) to TRBJ1-2; TRBD1 might be the D (5 bases). This CDR3 is built from 15 residues. With 0 bases removed from V and 6 bases from J, the gap between germline ends came to 14 bases. CDR1 is LGHDT and CDR2 is YNNKEL in the germline V gene (reference sequence). CDR3 sequence (DNA): TGTGCCAGCAGCCAAGATAATGGGGGAGGGAATGGCTACACCTTC. This encodes CASSQDNGGGNGYTF.

V and J are TRBV21-1 and TRBJ2-5. TRBV21-1 represents a pseudogene. This CDR3 contains 17 residues. The CDR3 coding sequence is TGTGCCAGCAGCAATGGGCAGGTGTGGGTTCCGGGAGAGACCCAGTACTTC. Its protein product is CASSNGQVWVPGETQYF.

The chain joins TRBV19 to TRBJ2-6; perhaps TRBD2 as D (6 bases). This CDR3 contains 16 residues. CDR1 and CDR2 (germline): LNHDA, SQIVND (reference sequence). Trimming removed 10 bases at V and 8 bases at J, with 24 bases between. The CDR3 region has the DNA TGTGCCACGGGCAGTGGGACTTCTCATCGGTCCAACGTCCTGACTTTC. Its protein is CATGSGTSHRSNVLTF.

The chain combines TRBV5-4 with TRBJ2-3; 8 bases agree with TRBD1. The length of the CDR3 is 14 residues. The V segment lost 6 bases and the J segment 2 bases; nucleotides outside the gene matches: 5. Germline V CDR1 and CDR2: SGHNT, YYREEE (reference sequence). The CDR3 region has the DNA TGTGCCAGCACCACAGGGGGTTACACAGATACGCAGTATTTT. Translating gives CASTTGGYTDTQYF.

As regards this clone: Relative to the germline gene, one junction end is altered; a read error may explain this. The CDR3 spells CASSQARRGSYGELLF. CDR3 sequence (DNA): TGTGCCAGTAGCCAAGCTCGGAGGGGATCGTATGGGGAGCTGCTTTTT. This chain joins TRBV4-2 and TRBJ2-2; D is possibly TRBD2 (6 bases). Germline CDR1 LGHNA, CDR2 YNFKEQ. There are 16 residues in the CDR3.

This clone was detected a few times. The chain is built from TRBV6-5 and TRBJ1-1; TRBD1 matches 8 bases. CDR3 size: 15 residues. Germline lookup yields CDR1 MNHEY and CDR2 SVGAGI. V lost 6 bases to trimming and J lost 5 bases; unmatched junction nucleotides: 11. The CDR3 coding sequence is TGTGCCAGCAGGTCTTTCGCAGGGGGCCGGACTGAAGCTTTCTTT. It encodes CASRSFAGGRTEAFF.

The chain recombines TRBV2 with TRBJ1-2; D is ambiguous. The CDR3 totals 13 residues. Trimming left V 11 bases short and J 4 bases short, with 17 bases between. From germline, CDR1 is SNHLY and CDR2 FYNNEI. This CDR3 reads CAGRADPSYGYTF. The CDR3 coding sequence is TGTGCCGGGCGGGCAGATCCCTCCTATGGCTACACCTTC.

The V gene is TRBV24-1, the J gene TRBJ2-5; 13 nucleotides agree with TRBD2. This CDR3 has 16 amino acids. Looked up from germline, CDR1 is KGHDR and CDR2 is SFDVKD. V was clipped by 4 bases and J by 2 bases; unmatched bases: 3. CDR3 residues: CATSDKTSGGQETQYF. The CDR3 nucleotides are TGTGCCACCAGTGACAAGACTAGCGGGGGGCAAGAGACCCAGTACTTC.

The chain combines TRBV18 with TRBJ1-5; no reliable D call. The V and J ends lost 1 base and 1 base respectively, with 8 bases between them. Germline V gene lookup returns CDR1 KGHSH and CDR2 LQKENI. This CDR3 has 15 amino acids. The CDR3 nucleotides read TGTGCCAGCTCACCACGGGAGGCGAGCAATCAGCCCCAGCATTTT. Translating it yields CASSPREASNQPQHF.

V is TRBV9 and J is TRBJ2-1, with D possibly TRBD2 on 5 matching bases. The CDR3 runs 17 residues. Per the germline V gene, CDR1 is SGDLS and CDR2 is YYNGEE. V lost 4 bases and J 1 base, leaving 18 bases between the germline ends. CDR3 sequence reads: CASSPKHLASSYNEQFF. As DNA, the CDR3 is TGTGCCAGCAGCCCTAAACATCTAGCATCTTCCTACAATGAGCAGTTCTTC.

This clone appeared a single time. J is TRBJ2-7 and V is TRBV5-1; 8 bases line up with TRBD1. After removal of 1 base from V and 1 base from J, the junction contained 7 bases not matched to a gene. CDR1 and CDR2 from the germline V gene are SGHRS and YFSETQ. The CDR3 is made up of 16 amino acids. The CDR3 sequence: CASSLLEGTGSYEQYF. The CDR3 nucleotides read TGCGCCAGCAGCTTGTTAGAGGGGACAGGTTCCTACGAGCAGTACTTC.

V usage is TRBV7-8 and J usage is TRBJ2-1; no reliable D call. In germline, CDR1 is SGHVS, CDR2 FQNEAQ. Trimming left V 5 bases short and J 7 bases short, with 9 bases between. The CDR3 contains 12 residues. CDR3 sequence reads: CASSPILNEQFF. The DNA for the CDR3 is TGTGCCAGCAGCCCCATCCTAAATGAGCAGTTCTTC.